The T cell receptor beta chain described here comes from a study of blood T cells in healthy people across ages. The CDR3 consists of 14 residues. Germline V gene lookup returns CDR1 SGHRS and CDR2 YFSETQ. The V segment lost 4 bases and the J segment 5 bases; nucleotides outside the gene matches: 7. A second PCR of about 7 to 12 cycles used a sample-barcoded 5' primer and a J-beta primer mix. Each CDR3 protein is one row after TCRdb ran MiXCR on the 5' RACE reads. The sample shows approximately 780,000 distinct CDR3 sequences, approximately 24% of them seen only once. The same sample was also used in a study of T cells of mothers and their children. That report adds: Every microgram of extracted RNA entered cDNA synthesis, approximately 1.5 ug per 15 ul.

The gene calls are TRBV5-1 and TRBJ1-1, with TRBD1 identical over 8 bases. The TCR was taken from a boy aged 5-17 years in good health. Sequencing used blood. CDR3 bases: TGCGCCAGCAGCCCCACAGGGGGTTGGACTGAAGCTTTCTTT. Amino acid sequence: CASSPTGGWTEAFF.